This entry lists 21 T cell receptor beta chains sequenced from one sample in a study of T cells in Graves' hyperthyroidism and ophthalmopathy. Researchers amplified the TCR beta CDR3 regions from RNA transcripts. Researchers ran a first-round RT-PCR on the TCR CDR3 using the HTBI primer set. In TCRdb, the multiplex PCR reads were re-called with MiXCR into one record per CDR3 protein. The table records hundreds of thousands of distinct CDR3 sequences, roughly 14% of them present only once. Specimen: blood. These receptors were obtained from a woman between 40 and 55 years old with Graves' ophthalmopathy.

The sample holds many counts of this clonotype. The chain employs TRBV4-1 and TRBJ2-5, with D unresolved. Trimming took 1 base from V and 3 from J, leaving 9 bases between them. The CDR3 loop spans 14 amino acids. Germline V gene sequence: CDR1 MGHRA, CDR2 YSYEKL. CDR3 protein: CASSQGLAKETQYF. For the CDR3, the DNA is TGCGCCAGCAGCCAAGGACTCGCTAAAGAGACCCAGTACTTC.

This clonotype was detected ten times or more. V gene TRBV6-2 or TRBV6-3 combines with J gene TRBJ1-1; 7 bases line up with TRBD1. Germline values: CDR1 MNHEY, CDR2 SVGEGT. V trimming: 8 bases; J trimming: 6 bases; junction bases outside the gene matches: 12. The CDR3 has 14 residues. CDR3 amino acids: CASYPLGGAAEAFF. In nucleotides, the CDR3 is TGTGCCAGCTATCCTCTAGGGGGCGCCGCTGAAGCTTTCTTT.

This clonotype was found many times. The chain uses TRBV29-1 and TRBJ2-5, with D perhaps matching TRBD2 (6 bases). V lost 6 bases and J lost 2, with 13 bases in between. Germline-derived CDR1 and CDR2 are SQVTM and ANQGSEA. The CDR3 runs to 13 residues. The CDR3 DNA is TGCAGCGTCCAGGCAGGGAGGCAAGAGACCCAGTACTTC. This translates into CSVQAGRQETQYF.

The rearrangement uses TRBV4-3 and TRBJ2-7; 7 positions match TRBD2. Germline CDR1 LGHNA, CDR2 YSLEER. The CDR3 extends over 15 amino acids. V shed 0 bases, J shed 2 bases, and the junction held 4 bases outside the gene matches. CDR3 nucleotides: TGCGCCAGCAGCCAAGATCAAGCGGGACCCTACGAGCAGTACTTC. Translation gives CASSQDQAGPYEQYF.

In its sample, this clonotype was seen many times. The V call is TRBV27, the J call TRBJ1-1; D gene ambiguous. There are 11 residues in the CDR3. Germline V lookup: CDR1 MNHEY, CDR2 SMNVEV (reference sequence). V was trimmed by 8 bases and J by 6 bases, leaving 10 bases between them. The CDR3 loop is CASRSRAEAFF. In DNA form, the CDR3 reads TGTGCCAGCCGATCGCGGGCTGAAGCTTTCTTT.

The CDR3 spells CASSLQGAYGETQYF. In nucleotides, the CDR3 is TGCGCCAGCAGCTTACAAGGGGCCTACGGGGAGACCCAGTACTTC. This chain connects TRBV5-1 to TRBJ2-5, with D tentatively TRBD1 (5 bases). V lost 2 bases and J 5 bases, leaving 16 bases between the germline ends. The CDR3 extends over 15 amino acids. CDR1 is SGHRS and CDR2 is YFSETQ in the germline V gene. Looking up the rest from reference TRBV5-1 and TRBJ2-5 gives the full variable domain: KAGVTQTPRYLIKTRGQQVTLSCSPISGHRSVSWYQQTPGQGLQFLFEYFSETQRNKGNFPGRFSGRQFSNSRSEMNVSTLELGDSALYLCASSLQGAYGETQYFGPGTRLLVL.

The chain carries TRBV20-1 and TRBJ1-1; TRBD1 aligns across 9 bases. The CDR3 runs 16 residues. V trimming: 4 bases; J trimming: 0 bases; junction bases outside the gene matches: 9. Per germline, CDR1 DFQATT and CDR2 SNEGSKA (reference sequence). CDR3 DNA sequence: TGCAGTGCTACCGGGACAGGGTTTTCAGTGAACACTGAAGCTTTCTTT. This sequence encodes CSATGTGFSVNTEAFF.

The sample holds a few counts of this clonotype. The chain's CDR3 is CASTPGGGNTEAFF. CDR3 DNA sequence: TGTGCCAGCACCCCTGGCGGGGGAAACACTGAAGCTTTCTTT. The chain has TRBV12-3 or TRBV12-4 and TRBJ1-1; a weak D match, TRBD1 (5 bases). The V and J ends lost 7 bases and 2 bases respectively, with 14 bases between them. The CDR3 extends over 14 amino acids.

This clonotype was detected many times. This chain connects TRBV15 to TRBJ2-4; a weak D match, TRBD2 (6 bases). CDR1 LNHNV and CDR2 YYDKDF come from the germline V gene (reference sequence). The CDR3 contains 13 residues. V dropped 10 bases and J dropped 2 bases, with 12 bases sitting between them. Here the CDR3 reads CAIGEATKNIQYF. CDR3 nucleotides: TGTGCCATAGGGGAGGCAACCAAAAACATTCAGTACTTC.

Many counts were recorded for this clonotype. The gene calls are TRBV7-2 and TRBJ2-7; D gene unclear. Germline V gene data show CDR1 as SGHTA and CDR2 as FQGNSA. The CDR3 runs to 11 residues. Deletions cut 3 bases from V and 5 bases from J, with 5 bases between. The CDR3 is CASSFDHEQYF. The CDR3 DNA sequence: TGTGCCAGCAGCTTCGATCACGAGCAGTACTTC.

This clonotype was counted only a few times. This chain uses TRBV27 with TRBJ2-7; maybe TRBD1 (6 bases). The CDR3 is 14 amino acids. The V gene lost 6 bases and the J gene lost 3 bases, with 15 bases spanning the gap. Germline lookup yields CDR1 MNHEY and CDR2 SMNVEV (reference sequence). This chain's CDR3 is CASSRSRGFYEQYF. The CDR3 DNA reads TGTGCCAGCAGCAGGTCTAGGGGGTTCTACGAGCAGTACTTC.

In its sample, this clonotype was seen many times. The chain is built from TRBV2 and TRBJ1-2; D is perhaps TRBD1 (5 bases). The CDR3 covers 13 residues. Looked up from germline, CDR1 is SNHLY and CDR2 is FYNNEI. Trimming took 6 bases from V and 4 from J, leaving 12 bases between them. The CDR3, as DNA: TGTGCCAGCAGCAGGGAGCGTTCCTATGGCTACACCTTC. As protein: CASSRERSYGYTF.

This clonotype was detected many times. The gene calls are TRBV2 and TRBJ1-1; 7 bases are a match to TRBD1. J gave up 9 bases and V 3 bases, and 1 base lay outside the gene matches. This CDR3 spans 11 amino acids. Germline V CDR1 and CDR2: SNHLY, FYNNEI. This CDR3 reads CASSDRGKAFF. Written as DNA, the CDR3 is TGTGCCAGCAGTGACAGGGGGAAAGCTTTCTTT.

The sample holds a few counts of this clonotype. The rearrangement links TRBV28 to TRBJ1-4; D gene ambiguous. V was pared by 0 bases and J by 4 bases, with 9 bases between. Germline V CDR1 and CDR2: MDHEN, SYDVKM. CDR3 size: 15 residues. CDR3 protein: CASSLWAVSNEKLFF. DNA of the CDR3: TGTGCCAGCAGTTTATGGGCAGTGAGTAATGAAAAACTGTTTTTT. Combining the CDR3 with reference TRBV28 and TRBJ1-4 gives the whole variable domain DVKVTQSSRYLVKRTGEKVFLECVQDMDHENMFWYRQDPGLGLRLIYFSYDVKMKEKGDIPEGYSVSREKKERFSLILESASTNQTSMYLCASSLWAVSNEKLFFGSGTQLSVL.

In its sample, this clonotype was seen many times. The chain combines TRBV13 with TRBJ2-5; TRBD2 matches at 11 bases. V shed 5 bases and J 3 bases; nucleotides not matched to a gene: 8. Germline lookup yields CDR1 PRHDT and CDR2 FYEKMQ (reference sequence). This CDR3 is 16 amino acids long. The DNA of the CDR3 is TGTGCCAGCAGCACAGTGGGGACTAGCGGAGAAGAGACCCAGTACTTC. Translation gives CASSTVGTSGEETQYF.

This clonotype was detected many times. The chain recombines TRBV27 with TRBJ1-1; a possible D gene is TRBD1 (6 bases). Trimming shortened V by 3 bases and J by 6 bases, and 14 bases separated the two germline ends. The germline CDR1 and CDR2 sequences are MNHEY and SMNVEV (reference sequence). CDR3 length: 14 amino acids. CDR3 coding DNA: TGTGCCAGCAGTTTGCTTCTGGACAGCTCTGAAGCTTTCTTT. Protein sequence: CASSLLLDSSEAFF.

This clonotype occurred many times. This chain uses TRBV6-2 or TRBV6-3 with TRBJ1-1; the D gene is possibly TRBD1 (5 bases). The CDR3 totals 15 residues. V lost 4 bases to trimming and J lost 1 base, with 13 bases between them. The germline V gene encodes CDR1 MNHEY and CDR2 SVGEGT. The CDR3 DNA follows: TGTGCCAGCAGTTCGGACAAAGCACCGAACACTGAAGCTTTCTTT. It encodes CASSSDKAPNTEAFF.

There are many counts of this clonotype. V usage is TRBV30 and J usage is TRBJ2-2; no definite D call. This CDR3 is 15 amino acids long. CDR1 GTSNPN and CDR2 SVGIG come from the germline V gene (reference sequence). Trimming pared 2 bases from V and 6 bases from J, leaving 16 bases between. The CDR3 nucleotides are TGTGCCTGGAGTCCCCCTCAACTCACCTCCGGGGAGCTGTTTTTT. Translated, it gives CAWSPPQLTSGELFF.

The CDR3: CSARDTAGYGYTF. Written as DNA, the CDR3 is TGCAGTGCTAGAGATACCGCTGGGTACGGCTACACCTTC. The chain carries TRBV20-1 and TRBJ1-2; D unclear. This CDR3 contains 13 residues. Deletions cut 0 bases from V and 8 bases from J, with 13 bases between. Germline lookup yields CDR1 DFQATT and CDR2 SNEGSKA (reference sequence).

At least ten counts were recorded for this clonotype. The chain's CDR3 is CASSSLLGYGYTF. CDR3 in DNA: TGTGCCAGCAGCTCTCTCCTTGGATATGGCTACACCTTC. The chain is built from TRBV7-6 and TRBJ1-2, with D unresolved. V was clipped by 4 bases and J by 5 bases, with 11 bases between them. Germline V lookup: CDR1 SGHVS, CDR2 FNYEAQ. This CDR3 region has 13 residues.

At least ten counts were recorded for this clonotype. The chain links TRBV28 to TRBJ1-3, with D unresolved. V lost 3 bases and J lost 2, with 26 bases in between. The CDR3 is made up of 20 amino acids. Germline V gene sequence: CDR1 MDHEN, CDR2 SYDVKM. The CDR3 reads CASSFRLSRPRTTTGNTIYF. CDR3 DNA sequence: TGTGCCAGCAGTTTTCGTCTATCGAGACCTCGAACAACTACTGGAAACACCATATATTTT.